The 8 T cell receptor beta chains below were found in one sample sequenced in a study of graft-versus-host responses after intestinal transplantation. Produced via immunoSEQ multiplex PCR; TCRdb's table is partial and in-frame only. The table includes about 94,000 clones, roughly 91% detected once. These TCRs' antigens remain unknown. The source was unstimulated CD8+ T cells sorted from spleen or lymph node cells, collected before intestinal transplant. The origin of the receptors is a human donor who received an intestinal transplant.

The chain carries TRBV19 and TRBJ2-3; the D is unclear. CDR3 length: 13 residues. CDR1 and CDR2 (germline): LNHDA, SQIVND (reference sequence). The ends were cut back, 2 bases at V and 2 bases at J, with 5 bases in the middle. Here the CDR3 DNA reads TGTGCCAGTAGTATACTTCCCACAGATACGCAGTATTTT. Translation gives CASSILPTDTQYF.

The J gene is TRBJ1-1, the V gene TRBV7-8; D remains unclear. The CDR3 is made up of 15 amino acids. CDR1 is SGHVS and CDR2 is FQNEAQ in the germline V gene. V dropped 5 bases and J dropped 3 bases, with 16 bases sitting between them. The CDR3: CASSAVGRIYTEAFF. In DNA form, the CDR3 reads TGTGCCAGCAGCGCGGTGGGGAGGATCTACACTGAAGCTTTCTTT.

J is TRBJ1-4 and V is TRBV4-3; possibly TRBD1 for D (5 bases). This CDR3 is 14 amino acids long. Trimming took off 1 base at V and 7 bases at J, with 10 bases between the two ends. CDR1 LGHNA and CDR2 YSLEER come from the germline V gene. The CDR3: CASSQGIQGEKLFF. Here the CDR3 DNA reads TGCGCCAGCAGCCAAGGGATCCAGGGTGAAAAACTGTTTTTT.

V and J are TRBV7-9 and TRBJ2-1; the D gene is possibly TRBD2 (5 bases). Germline-derived CDR1 and CDR2 are SEHNR and FQNEAQ (reference sequence). CDR3 length equals 16 residues. The V end was cut by 5 bases, the J end by 0 bases, with 14 bases between. CDR3 in amino acids: CASSAWTAVSYNEQFF. The CDR3 DNA reads TGTGCCAGCAGCGCCTGGACTGCTGTCTCCTACAATGAGCAGTTCTTC. Using reference TRBV7-9 and TRBJ2-1 for the parts outside the CDR3, the full variable domain is DTGVSQNPRHKITKRGQNVTFRCDPISEHNRLYWYRQTLGQGPEFLTYFQNEAQLEKSRLLSDRFSAERPKGSFSTLEIQRTEQGDSAMYLCASSAWTAVSYNEQFFGPGTRLTVL.

This clone was seen just once. This rearrangement joins TRBV12-1 to TRBJ2-2; the table's D call of TRBD2 was not tested on the DNA. TRBV12-1 is recorded as a pseudogene. This CDR3 contains 18 residues. The CDR3 region has the DNA TGTGCCAGCAGCTTTGGGTTCCGCGGGGGGGGCCCCACCGGGGAGCTGTTTTTT. It yields the protein CASSFGFRGGGPTGELFF.

The genes are TRBV28 and TRBJ2-1; a possible D gene is TRBD2 (6 bases). The V end was cut by 0 bases, the J end by 10 bases, with 7 bases between. In germline, CDR1 is MDHEN, CDR2 SYDVKM. This CDR3 has 12 residues. CDR3 sequence: CASSLWAGEQFF. The CDR3 nucleotides read TGTGCCAGCAGTTTATGGGCGGGGGAGCAGTTCTTC.

The table lists this clone with a count of one. The chain uses TRBV7-9 and TRBJ2-1; D is uncertain. Germline-derived CDR1 and CDR2 are SEHNR and FQNEAQ (reference sequence). CDR3 size: 12 residues. V lost 3 bases to trimming and J lost 6 bases, with 6 bases between them. CDR3 residues: CASSFPLNEQFF. The CDR3 DNA is TGTGCCAGCAGCTTTCCACTCAATGAGCAGTTCTTC.

The rearrangement uses TRBV9 and TRBJ2-1, with 12 positions matching TRBD2. Germline CDR1 reads SGDLS; CDR2 reads YYNGEE. The CDR3 is 16 amino acids. Germline trimming cut 4 bases from V and 8 bases from J; bases unmatched to any gene: 10. In DNA, the CDR3 is TGTGCCAGCAGCCCCCTTGGGCTAGCGGGAGGGGATGAGCAGTTCTTC. Translated: CASSPLGLAGGDEQFF.